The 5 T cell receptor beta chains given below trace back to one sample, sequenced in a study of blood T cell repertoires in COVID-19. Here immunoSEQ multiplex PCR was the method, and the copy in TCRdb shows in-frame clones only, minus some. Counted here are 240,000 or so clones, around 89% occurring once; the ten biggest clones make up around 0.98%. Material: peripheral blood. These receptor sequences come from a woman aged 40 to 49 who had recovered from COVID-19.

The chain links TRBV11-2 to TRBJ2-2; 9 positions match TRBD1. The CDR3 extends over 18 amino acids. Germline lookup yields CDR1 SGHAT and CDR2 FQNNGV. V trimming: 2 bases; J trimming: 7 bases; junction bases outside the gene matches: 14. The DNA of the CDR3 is TGTGCCAGCAGCTTATGGGCTTTTGGGACAGGGATGGTCGGGGAGCTGTTTTTT. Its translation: CASSLWAFGTGMVGELFF.

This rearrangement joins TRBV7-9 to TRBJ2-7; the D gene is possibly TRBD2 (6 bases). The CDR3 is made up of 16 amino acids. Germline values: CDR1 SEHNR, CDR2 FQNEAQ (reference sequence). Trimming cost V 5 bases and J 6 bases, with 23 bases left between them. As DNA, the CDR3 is TGTGCCAGCAGCCCCCCGGACGGACCAGGAGGGCTCGAGCAGTACTTC. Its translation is CASSPPDGPGGLEQYF.

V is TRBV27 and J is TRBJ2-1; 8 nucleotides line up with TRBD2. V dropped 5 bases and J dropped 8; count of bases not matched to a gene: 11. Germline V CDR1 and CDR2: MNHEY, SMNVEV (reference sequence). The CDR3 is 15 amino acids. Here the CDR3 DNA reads TGTGCCAGCAGTCCCCGCGGGAGGCCCCGAGATGAGCAGTTCTTC. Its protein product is CASSPRGRPRDEQFF.

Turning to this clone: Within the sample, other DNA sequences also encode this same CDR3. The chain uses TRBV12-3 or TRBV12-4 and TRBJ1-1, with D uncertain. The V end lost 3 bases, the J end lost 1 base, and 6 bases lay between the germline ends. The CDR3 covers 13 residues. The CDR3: CASSFAGNTEAFF. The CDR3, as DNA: TGTGCCAGCAGTTTCGCGGGGAACACTGAAGCTTTCTTT.

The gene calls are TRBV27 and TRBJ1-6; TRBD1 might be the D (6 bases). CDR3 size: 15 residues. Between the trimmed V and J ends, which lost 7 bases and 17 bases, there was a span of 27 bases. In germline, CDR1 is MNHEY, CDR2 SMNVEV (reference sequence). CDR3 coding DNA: TGTGCCAGCACGACCCGGGGGGACGGAGGGGGTCCTTTCCACTTT. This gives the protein CASTTRGDGGGPFHF.